Following are 5 T cell receptor beta chains from one sample sequenced in a study of Ad26.COV2.S vaccination and SARS-CoV-2 variants (dated by TCRdb to 2020 to 2023). Receptors were amplified or captured by the immunoSEQ multiplex PCR assay. In its TCRdb copy, this immuneACCESS table keeps in-frame sequences only and misses some clones. Where compared with another copy, unresolved V genes explain less than half of these, and the others have no known cause. The sample table lists about 400,000 clones, approximately 83% of them with a count of one. Jointly, the top ten make up about 7.4% of the sample. The intended sense of this specimen's treatment or condition label: around 19 received Ad26.COV2.S at low or high dose, single or two shots; 5 received placebo; per-sample allocation not given. For vaccine and placebo recipients, repertoires were sequenced using samples collected on day 63 after the first injection.

This specimen was peripheral blood, taken in a trial of Ad26.COV2.S vaccine versus placebo. These receptors were collected from a person between 18 and 65 years old who received the Ad26.COV2.S COVID-19 vaccine or a placebo.

The chain carries TRBV6-6 and TRBJ2-2, with 15 bases that match TRBD2. V lost 5 bases to trimming and J lost 3 bases; unmatched junction nucleotides: 7. From germline, CDR1 is MNHNY and CDR2 SVGAGI (reference sequence). This CDR3 is built from 18 residues. The CDR3 coding sequence is TGTGCCAGCAGTCGGACTAGCGGGAGGGCCTCGGACACCGGGGAGCTGTTTTTT. It is translated as CASSRTSGRASDTGELFF.

The V and J genes are TRBV12-3 or TRBV12-4 and TRBJ1-6; 8 bases align to TRBD1. The CDR3 has 12 amino acids. V was pared by 7 bases and J by 10 bases, with 3 bases of the junction left unmatched. The CDR3 here is CASTTGGSPLHF. CDR3 bases: TGTGCCAGCACCACAGGGGGATCACCCCTCCACTTT.

The chain has TRBV24-1 and TRBJ1-5; 7 nucleotides match TRBD1. V trimming: 5 bases; J trimming: 2 bases; junction bases outside the gene matches: 5. Per germline, CDR1 KGHDR and CDR2 SFDVKD. The CDR3 is 15 residues long. The DNA of the CDR3 is TGTGCCACCAGTGCCCCAGGGGGGGGCAATCAGCCCCAGCATTTT. It specifies CATSAPGGGNQPQHF.

The genes are TRBV5-4 and TRBJ2-3; TRBD2 matches 11 bases. Per the germline V gene, CDR1 is SGHNT and CDR2 is YYREEE (reference sequence). V lost 5 bases, J lost 4 bases, and 6 bases stayed unmatched. CDR3 size: 15 residues. The CDR3 reads CASRSGTSGSDTQYF. CDR3 nucleotide sequence: TGTGCCAGCAGGTCCGGGACTAGCGGTTCAGATACGCAGTATTTT.

The V gene is TRBV3-1 (or the pseudogene TRBV3-2), the J gene TRBJ1-6; 11 bases match TRBD1. The V and J ends lost 0 bases and 9 bases, in that order; junction bases with no gene match: 7. Germline V gene data show CDR1 as LGHDT and CDR2 as YNNKEL (reference sequence). The CDR3 extends over 17 amino acids. The CDR3, as DNA: TGTGCCAGCAGCCAAGATCTCGGGACAGGGGGACGTTCACCCCTCCACTTT. The encoded protein is CASSQDLGTGGRSPLHF.